This T cell receptor (beta chain) is from a study of beta chain features in type 1 diabetes. Study context: Age, gender, cell numbers and subset yield matched between patients and controls.

The germline CDR1 and CDR2 sequences are KGHSH and LQKENI. With 3 bases removed from V and 3 bases from J, the gap between germline ends came to 12 bases. The CDR3 loop spans 15 amino acids. Of the isolated RNA, all was reverse transcribed, and so the sequenced material was expressed TCRB transcripts. The repertoire was sequenced with immunoSEQ multiplex PCR; TCRdb's copy has only in-frame clones and lacks some. The profile shows more than 85,000 clones, about 40% of them singletons. Study observations and caveats: All four CD4+ subsets of Type 1 diabetes patients contained TCRB CDR3s that were moderately but significantly shorter.

The table lists this clone with a few counts. Its specificity is unknown. The sequencing input was stem cell memory CD4+ T cells from blood. The chain links TRBV18 to TRBJ1-5; D is undetermined. The sequence was obtained from a young woman in good health. CDR3 nucleotide sequence: TGTGCCAGCTCACCGACTAGAGGCTACAATCAGCCCCAGCATTTT. Protein: CASSPTRGYNQPQHF.